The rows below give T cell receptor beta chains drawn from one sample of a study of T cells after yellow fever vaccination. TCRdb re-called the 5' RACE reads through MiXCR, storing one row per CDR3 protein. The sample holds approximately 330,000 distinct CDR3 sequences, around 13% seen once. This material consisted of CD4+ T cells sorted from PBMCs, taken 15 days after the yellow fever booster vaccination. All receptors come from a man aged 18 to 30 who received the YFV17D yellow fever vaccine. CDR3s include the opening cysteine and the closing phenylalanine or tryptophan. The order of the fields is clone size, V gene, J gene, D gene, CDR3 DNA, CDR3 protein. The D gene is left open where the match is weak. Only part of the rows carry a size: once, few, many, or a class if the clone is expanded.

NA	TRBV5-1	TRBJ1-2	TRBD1	TGCGCCAGCAGCCCCAGACAGGGAGTCGACTATGGCTACACCTTC	CASSPRQGVDYGYTF
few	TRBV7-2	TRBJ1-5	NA	TGTGCCAGCAGCCCGTATAGACGGCCGAATCAGCCCCAGCATTTT	CASSPYRRPNQPQHF
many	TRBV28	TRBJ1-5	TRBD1	TGTGCCAGCAGTTCCCTCCGACAGGGTAGCAATCAGCCCCAGCATTTT	CASSSLRQGSNQPQHF
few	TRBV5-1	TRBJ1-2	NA	TGCGCCAGCAGCTTGGAGGGGGAACTCTATGGCTACACCTTC	CASSLEGELYGYTF
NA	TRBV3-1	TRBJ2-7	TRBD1	TGTGCCAGCAGCTTACCGGGACAGGGGGCCTACGAGCAGTACTTC	CASSLPGQGAYEQYF
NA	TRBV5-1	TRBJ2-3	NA	TGCGCCAGCAGCTTGGAGGGTAGAGTAAGGCTCCTCTTCACAGATACGCAGTATTTT	CASSLEGRVRLLFTDTQYF
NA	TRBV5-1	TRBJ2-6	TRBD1	TGCGCCAGCAGCACGGGACAGACCTCTGGGGCCAACGTCCTGACTTTC	CASSTGQTSGANVLTF
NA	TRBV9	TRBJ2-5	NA	TGTGCCAGCAGCGGCGGGGGCTCCAATGAGGAGACCCAGTACTTC	CASSGGGSNEETQYF
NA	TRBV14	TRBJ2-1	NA	TGTGCCAGCAGCCAAGTCCGAACCCAGCAGTTCTTC	CASSQVRTQQFF
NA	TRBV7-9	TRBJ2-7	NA	TGTGCCAGCAGCTTAGAGGGCGGCTCCTACGAGCAGTACTTC	CASSLEGGSYEQYF
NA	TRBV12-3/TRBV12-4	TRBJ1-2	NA	TGTGCCAGCAGTTTGAACAGGGTATCAGGCTACACCTTC	CASSLNRVSGYTF
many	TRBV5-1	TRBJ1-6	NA	TGCGCCAGCAGCCAGGAGGAAGGACGGGGGAATTCACCCCTCCACTTT	CASSQEEGRGNSPLHF
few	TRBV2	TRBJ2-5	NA	TGTGCCAGCAGTCGGGACGGACACAAAGAGACCCAGTACTTC	CASSRDGHKETQYF
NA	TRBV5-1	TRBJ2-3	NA	TGCGCCAGCAGCTCGGCCCGTGGGGCGGTCACAGATACGCAGTATTTT	CASSSARGAVTDTQYF
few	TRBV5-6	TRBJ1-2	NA	TGTGCCAGCAGCCTAGTGGGGGGGCGTTTTGCTGGCTACACCTTC	CASSLVGGRFAGYTF
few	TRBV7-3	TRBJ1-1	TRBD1	TGTGCCAGCAGCAGGACAGGGTCGAGCACTGAAGCTTTCTTT	CASSRTGSSTEAFF
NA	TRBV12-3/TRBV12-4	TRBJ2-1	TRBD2	TGTGCCAGCCACCGGGCACTAGCGGGGACGGAGCAGTTCTTC	CASHRALAGTEQFF
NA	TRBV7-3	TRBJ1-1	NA	TGTGCCAGCAGCCTATACGGGGGCGTCACTGAAGCTTTCTTT	CASSLYGGVTEAFF
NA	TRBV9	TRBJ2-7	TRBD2	TGTGCCAGCAGCGTAGCCGGGGGGAGGAACTACGAGCAGTACTTC	CASSVAGGRNYEQYF
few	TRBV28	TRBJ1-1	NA	TGTGCCAGCAGTTTAAATGGACGGCCGAACACTGAAGCTTTCTTT	CASSLNGRPNTEAFF
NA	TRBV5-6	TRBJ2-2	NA	TGTGCCAGCAGCTTGGGAGTTGGGTTTCCTTACACCGGGGAGCTGTTTTTT	CASSLGVGFPYTGELFF
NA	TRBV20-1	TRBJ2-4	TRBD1	TGCAGTGCTAGCCCCCCGGGACAGGGTTTCTCTGCCAAAAACATTCAGTACTTC	CSASPPGQGFSAKNIQYF